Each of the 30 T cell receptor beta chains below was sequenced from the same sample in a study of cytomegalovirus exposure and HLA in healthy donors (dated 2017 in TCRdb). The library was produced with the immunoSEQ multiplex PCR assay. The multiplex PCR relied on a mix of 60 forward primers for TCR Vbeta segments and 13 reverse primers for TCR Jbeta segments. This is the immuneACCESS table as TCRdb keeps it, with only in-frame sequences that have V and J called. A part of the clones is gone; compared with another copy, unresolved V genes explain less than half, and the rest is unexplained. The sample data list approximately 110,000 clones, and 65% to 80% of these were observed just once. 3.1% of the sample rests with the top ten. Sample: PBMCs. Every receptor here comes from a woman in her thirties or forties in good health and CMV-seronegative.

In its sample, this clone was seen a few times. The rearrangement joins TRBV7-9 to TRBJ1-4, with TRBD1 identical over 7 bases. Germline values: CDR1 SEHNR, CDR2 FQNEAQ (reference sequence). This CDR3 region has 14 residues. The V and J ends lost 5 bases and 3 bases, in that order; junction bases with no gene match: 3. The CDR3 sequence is CASSPGGSNEKLFF. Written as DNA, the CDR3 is TGTGCCAGCAGCCCAGGGGGGTCTAATGAAAAACTGTTTTTT. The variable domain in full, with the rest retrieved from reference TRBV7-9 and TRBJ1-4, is DTGVSQNPRHKITKRGQNVTFRCDPISEHNRLYWYRQTLGQGPEFLTYFQNEAQLEKSRLLSDRFSAERPKGSFSTLEIQRTEQGDSAMYLCASSPGGSNEKLFFGSGTQLSVL.

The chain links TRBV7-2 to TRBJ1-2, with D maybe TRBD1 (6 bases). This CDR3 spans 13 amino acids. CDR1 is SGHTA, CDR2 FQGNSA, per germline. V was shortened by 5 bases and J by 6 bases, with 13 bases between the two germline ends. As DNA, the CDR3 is TGTGCCAGCAGCCCATACCGGACAGATGGCTACACCTTC. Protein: CASSPYRTDGYTF. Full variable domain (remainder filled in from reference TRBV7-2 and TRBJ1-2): GAGVSQSPSNKVTEKGKDVELRCDPISGHTALYWYRQSLGQGLEFLIYFQGNSAPDKSGLPSDRFSAERTGGSVSTLTIQRTQQEDSAVYLCASSPYRTDGYTFGSGTRLTVV.

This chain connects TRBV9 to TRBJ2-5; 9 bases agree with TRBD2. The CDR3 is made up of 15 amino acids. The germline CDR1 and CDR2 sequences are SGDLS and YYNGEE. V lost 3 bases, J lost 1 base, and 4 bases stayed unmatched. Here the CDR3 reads CASSEGSGGQETQYF. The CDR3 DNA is TGTGCCAGCAGCGAGGGTAGCGGGGGCCAAGAGACCCAGTACTTC.

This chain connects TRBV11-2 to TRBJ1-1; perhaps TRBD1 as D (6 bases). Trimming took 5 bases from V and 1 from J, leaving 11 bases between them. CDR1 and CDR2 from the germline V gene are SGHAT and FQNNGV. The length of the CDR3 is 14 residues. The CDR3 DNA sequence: TGTGCCAGCAGCCCAGGGGCCCGGAACACTGAAGCTTTCTTT. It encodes CASSPGARNTEAFF.

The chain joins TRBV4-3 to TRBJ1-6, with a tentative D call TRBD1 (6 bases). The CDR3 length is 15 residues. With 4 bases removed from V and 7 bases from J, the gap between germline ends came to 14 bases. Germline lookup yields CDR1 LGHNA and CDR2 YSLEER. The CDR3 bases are TGCGCCAGCAGCCCAAAAACAGGGTTCAATTCACCCCTCCACTTT. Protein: CASSPKTGFNSPLHF.

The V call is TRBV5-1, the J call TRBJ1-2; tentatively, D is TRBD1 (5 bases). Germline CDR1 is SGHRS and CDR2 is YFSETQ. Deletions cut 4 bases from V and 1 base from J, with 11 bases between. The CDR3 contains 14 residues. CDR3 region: CASSGGTDNYGYTF. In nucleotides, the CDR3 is TGCGCCAGCAGCGGGGGGACCGATAACTATGGCTACACCTTC.

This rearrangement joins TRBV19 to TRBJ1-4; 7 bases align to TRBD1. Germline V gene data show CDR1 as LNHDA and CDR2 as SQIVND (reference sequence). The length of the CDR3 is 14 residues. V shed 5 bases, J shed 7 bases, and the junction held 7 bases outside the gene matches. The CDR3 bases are TGTGCCAGTAGTTTGGACAGGCGGGCTGAAAAACTGTTTTTT. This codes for CASSLDRRAEKLFF.

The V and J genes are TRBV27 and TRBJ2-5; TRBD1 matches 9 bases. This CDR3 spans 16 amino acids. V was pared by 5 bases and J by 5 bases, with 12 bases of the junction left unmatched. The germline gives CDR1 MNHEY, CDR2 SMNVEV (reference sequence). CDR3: CASSLLPGQGEETQYF. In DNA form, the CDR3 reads TGTGCCAGCAGTCTACTCCCGGGACAGGGCGAGGAGACCCAGTACTTC.

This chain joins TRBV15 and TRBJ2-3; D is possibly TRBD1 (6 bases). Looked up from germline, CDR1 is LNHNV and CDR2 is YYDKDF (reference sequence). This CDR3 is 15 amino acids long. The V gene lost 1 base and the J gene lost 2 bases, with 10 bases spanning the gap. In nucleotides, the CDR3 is TGTGCCACCAGCAGAGGCGACAGGTTCACAGATACGCAGTATTTT. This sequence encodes CATSRGDRFTDTQYF.

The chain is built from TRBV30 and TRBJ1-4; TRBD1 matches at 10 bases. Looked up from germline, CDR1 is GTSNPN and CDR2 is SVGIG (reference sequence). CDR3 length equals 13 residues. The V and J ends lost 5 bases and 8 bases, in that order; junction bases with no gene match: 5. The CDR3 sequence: CAWETGGREKLFF. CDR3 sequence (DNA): TGTGCCTGGGAGACAGGGGGCAGGGAAAAACTGTTTTTT. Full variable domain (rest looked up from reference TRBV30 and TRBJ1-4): SQTIHQWPATLVQPVGSPLSLECTVEGTSNPNLYWYRQAAGRGLQLLFYSVGIGQISSEVPQNLSASRPQDRQFILSSKKLLLSDSGFYLCAWETGGREKLFFGSGTQLSVL.

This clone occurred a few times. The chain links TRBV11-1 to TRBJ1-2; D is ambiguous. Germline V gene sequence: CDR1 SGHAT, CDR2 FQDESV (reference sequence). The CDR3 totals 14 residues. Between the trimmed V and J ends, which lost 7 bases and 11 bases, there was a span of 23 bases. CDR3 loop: CASTLLELFMRYTF. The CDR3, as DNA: TGTGCCAGCACCCTCCTAGAACTTTTCATGCGGTACACCTTC.

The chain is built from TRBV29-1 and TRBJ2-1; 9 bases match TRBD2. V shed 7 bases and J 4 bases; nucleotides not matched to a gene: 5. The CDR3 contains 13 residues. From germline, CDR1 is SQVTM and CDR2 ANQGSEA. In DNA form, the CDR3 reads TGCAGCGCAGCGGGGGGCGGTTACAATGAGCAGTTCTTC. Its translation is CSAAGGGYNEQFF.

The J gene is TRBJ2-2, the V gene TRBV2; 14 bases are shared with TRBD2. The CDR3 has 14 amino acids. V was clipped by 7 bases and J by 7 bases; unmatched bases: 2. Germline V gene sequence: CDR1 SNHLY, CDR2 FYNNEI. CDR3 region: CASNGLAGGGELFF. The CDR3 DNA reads TGTGCCAGCAATGGACTAGCGGGGGGCGGGGAGCTGTTTTTT.

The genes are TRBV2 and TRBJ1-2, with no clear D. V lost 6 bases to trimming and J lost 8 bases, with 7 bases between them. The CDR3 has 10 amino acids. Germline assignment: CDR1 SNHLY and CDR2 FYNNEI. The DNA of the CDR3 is TGTGCCAGCAGCCGAGTAGGCTACACCTTC. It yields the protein CASSRVGYTF.

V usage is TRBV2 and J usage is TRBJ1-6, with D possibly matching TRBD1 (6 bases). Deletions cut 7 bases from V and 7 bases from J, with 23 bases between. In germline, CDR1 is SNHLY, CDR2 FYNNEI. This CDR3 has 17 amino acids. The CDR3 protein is CASMTRQVPRANSPLHF. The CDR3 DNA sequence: TGTGCCAGCATGACCCGACAGGTTCCCCGCGCCAATTCACCCCTCCACTTT. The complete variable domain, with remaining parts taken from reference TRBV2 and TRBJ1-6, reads EPEVTQTPSHQVTQMGQEVILRCVPISNHLYFYWYRQILGQKVEFLVSFYNNEISEKSEIFDDQFSVERPDGSNFTLKIRSTKLEDSAMYFCASMTRQVPRANSPLHFGNGTRLTVT.

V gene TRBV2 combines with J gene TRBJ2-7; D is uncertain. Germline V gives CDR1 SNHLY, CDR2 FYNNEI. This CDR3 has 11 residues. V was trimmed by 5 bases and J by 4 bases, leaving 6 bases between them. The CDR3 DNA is TGTGCCAGCAGTTATTTGTACGAGCAGTACTTC. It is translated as CASSYLYEQYF.

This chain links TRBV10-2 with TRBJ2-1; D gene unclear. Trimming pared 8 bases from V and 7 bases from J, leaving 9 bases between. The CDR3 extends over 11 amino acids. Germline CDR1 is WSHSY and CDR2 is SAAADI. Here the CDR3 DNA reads TGCGCCAGCGTCTACCTAAATGAGCAGTTCTTC. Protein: CASVYLNEQFF.

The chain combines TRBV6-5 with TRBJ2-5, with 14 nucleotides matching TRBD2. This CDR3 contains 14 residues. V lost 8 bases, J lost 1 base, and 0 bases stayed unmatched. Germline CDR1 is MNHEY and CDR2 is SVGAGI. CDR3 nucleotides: TGTGCCAGCGGGACTAGCGGGGGCCAAGAGACCCAGTACTTC. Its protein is CASGTSGGQETQYF.

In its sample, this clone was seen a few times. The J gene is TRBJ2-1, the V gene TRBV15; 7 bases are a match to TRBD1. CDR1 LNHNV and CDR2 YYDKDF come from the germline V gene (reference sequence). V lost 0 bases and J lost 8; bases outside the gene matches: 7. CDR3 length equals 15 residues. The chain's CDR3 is CATSRDFDRVHEQFF. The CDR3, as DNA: TGTGCCACCAGCAGAGATTTCGACAGGGTCCATGAGCAGTTCTTC.

The CDR3 sequence: CAWSLGGETYNEQFF. The CDR3 bases are TGTGCCTGGAGTCTCGGGGGGGAGACCTACAATGAGCAGTTCTTC. The chain employs TRBV30 and TRBJ2-1; 8 positions match TRBD2. Per germline, CDR1 GTSNPN and CDR2 SVGIG (reference sequence). The CDR3 length is 15 residues. The V segment lost 2 bases and the J segment 2 bases; nucleotides outside the gene matches: 5. Together with reference TRBV30 and TRBJ2-1, the CDR3 gives the full variable domain: SQTIHQWPATLVQPVGSPLSLECTVEGTSNPNLYWYRQAAGRGLQLLFYSVGIGQISSEVPQNLSASRPQDRQFILSSKKLLLSDSGFYLCAWSLGGETYNEQFFGPGTRLTVL.

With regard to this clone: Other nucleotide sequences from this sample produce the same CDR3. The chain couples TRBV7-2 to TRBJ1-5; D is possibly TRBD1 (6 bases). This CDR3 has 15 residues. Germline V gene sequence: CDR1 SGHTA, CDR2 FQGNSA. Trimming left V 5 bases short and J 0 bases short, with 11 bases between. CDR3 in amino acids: CASSPGGASNQPQHF. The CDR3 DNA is TGTGCCAGCAGCCCCGGGGGGGCTAGCAATCAGCCCCAGCATTTT.

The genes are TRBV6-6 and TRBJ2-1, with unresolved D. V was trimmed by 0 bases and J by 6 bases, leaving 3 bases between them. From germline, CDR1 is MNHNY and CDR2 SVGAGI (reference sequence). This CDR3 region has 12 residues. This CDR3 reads CASSYSSNEQFF. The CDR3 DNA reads TGTGCCAGCAGTTACTCGAGCAATGAGCAGTTCTTC.

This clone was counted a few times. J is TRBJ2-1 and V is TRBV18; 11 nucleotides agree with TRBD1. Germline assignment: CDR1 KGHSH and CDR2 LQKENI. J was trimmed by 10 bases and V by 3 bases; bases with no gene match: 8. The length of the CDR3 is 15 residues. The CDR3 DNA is TGTGCCAGCTCACCCAGGGACAGGGGGACGCGGGAGCAGTTCTTC. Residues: CASSPRDRGTREQFF.

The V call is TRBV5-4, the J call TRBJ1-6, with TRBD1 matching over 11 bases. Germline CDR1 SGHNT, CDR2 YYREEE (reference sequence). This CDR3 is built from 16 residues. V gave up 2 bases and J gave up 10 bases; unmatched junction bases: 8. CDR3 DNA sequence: TGTGCCAGCAGCTTCGGCGGGACAGGGGGTAGGTCACCCCTCCACTTT. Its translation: CASSFGGTGGRSPLHF. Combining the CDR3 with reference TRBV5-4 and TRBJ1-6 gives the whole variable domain ETGVTQSPTHLIKTRGQQVTLRCSSQSGHNTVSWYQQALGQGPQFIFQYYREEENGRGNFPPRFSGLQFPNYSSELNVNALELDDSALYLCASSFGGTGGRSPLHFGNGTRLTVT.

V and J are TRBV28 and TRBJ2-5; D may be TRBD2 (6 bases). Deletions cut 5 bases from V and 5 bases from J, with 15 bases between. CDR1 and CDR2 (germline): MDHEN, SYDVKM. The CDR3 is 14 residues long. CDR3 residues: CASSTGLSWETQYF. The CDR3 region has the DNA TGTGCCAGCAGTACGGGACTTTCATGGGAGACCCAGTACTTC.

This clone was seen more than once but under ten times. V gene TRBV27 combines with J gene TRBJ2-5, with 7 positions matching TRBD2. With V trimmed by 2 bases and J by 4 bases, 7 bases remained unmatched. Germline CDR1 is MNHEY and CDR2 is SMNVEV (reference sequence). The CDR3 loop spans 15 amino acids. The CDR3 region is CASSLKAGEGETQYF. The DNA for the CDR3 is TGTGCCAGCAGTTTAAAGGCGGGAGAGGGAGAGACCCAGTACTTC.

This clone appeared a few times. CDR3 sequence: CASSFYRGGTEAFF. In DNA form, the CDR3 reads TGTGCCAGCAGCTTCTACAGGGGAGGCACTGAAGCTTTCTTT. The chain uses TRBV5-4 and TRBJ1-1; 7 nucleotides match TRBD1. CDR1 and CDR2 from the germline V gene are SGHNT and YYREEE (reference sequence). V shed 2 bases and J 4 bases; nucleotides not matched to a gene: 5. The CDR3 loop spans 14 amino acids.

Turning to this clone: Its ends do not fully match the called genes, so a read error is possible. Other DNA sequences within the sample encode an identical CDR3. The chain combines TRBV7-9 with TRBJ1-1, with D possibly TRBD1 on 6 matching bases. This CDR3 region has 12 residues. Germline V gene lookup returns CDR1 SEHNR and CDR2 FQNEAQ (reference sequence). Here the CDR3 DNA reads TGTTCCAGCAGCTTAGAACAGGGTGAAGCTTTCTTT. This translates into CSSSLEQGEAFF.

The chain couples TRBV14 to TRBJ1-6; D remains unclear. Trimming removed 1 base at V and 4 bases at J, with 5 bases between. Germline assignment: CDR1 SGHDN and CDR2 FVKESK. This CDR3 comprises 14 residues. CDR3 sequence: CASSQGLYNSPLHF. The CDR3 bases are TGTGCCAGCAGCCAAGGACTTTATAATTCACCCCTCCACTTT.

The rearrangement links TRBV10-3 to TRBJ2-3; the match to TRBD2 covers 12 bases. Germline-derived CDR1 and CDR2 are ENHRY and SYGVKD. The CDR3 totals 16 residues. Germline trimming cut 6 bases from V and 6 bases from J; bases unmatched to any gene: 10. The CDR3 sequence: CAIRPGLAGNSDTQYF. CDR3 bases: TGTGCCATCAGACCCGGACTAGCGGGGAATTCGGATACGCAGTATTTT.